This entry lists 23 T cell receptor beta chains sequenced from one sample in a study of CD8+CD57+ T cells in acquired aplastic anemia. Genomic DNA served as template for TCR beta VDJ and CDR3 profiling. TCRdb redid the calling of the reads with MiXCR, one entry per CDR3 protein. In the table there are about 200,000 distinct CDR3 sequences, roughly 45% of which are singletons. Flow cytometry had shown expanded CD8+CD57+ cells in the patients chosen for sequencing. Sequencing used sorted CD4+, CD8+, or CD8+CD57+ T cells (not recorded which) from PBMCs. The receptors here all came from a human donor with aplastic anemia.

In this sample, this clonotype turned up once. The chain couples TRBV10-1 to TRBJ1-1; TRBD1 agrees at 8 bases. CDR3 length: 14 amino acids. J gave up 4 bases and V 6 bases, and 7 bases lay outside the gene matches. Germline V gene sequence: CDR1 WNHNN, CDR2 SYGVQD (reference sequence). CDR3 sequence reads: CASSPGQGLTEAFF. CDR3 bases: TGCGCCAGCAGCCCAGGACAGGGCCTCACTGAAGCTTTCTTT.

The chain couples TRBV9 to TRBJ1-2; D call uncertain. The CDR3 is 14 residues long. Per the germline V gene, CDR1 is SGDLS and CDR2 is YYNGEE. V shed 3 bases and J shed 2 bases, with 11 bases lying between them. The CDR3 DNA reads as TGTGCCAGCAGCGGGTCAACGGGAAACTATGGCTACACCTTC. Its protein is CASSGSTGNYGYTF.

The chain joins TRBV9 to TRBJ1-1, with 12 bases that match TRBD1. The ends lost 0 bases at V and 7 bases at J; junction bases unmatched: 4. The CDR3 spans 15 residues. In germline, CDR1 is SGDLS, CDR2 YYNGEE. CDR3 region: CASSVEGQGAIEAFF. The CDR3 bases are TGTGCCAGCAGCGTAGAGGGACAGGGGGCGATTGAAGCTTTCTTT. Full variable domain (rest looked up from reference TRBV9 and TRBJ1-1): DSGVTQTPKHLITATGQRVTLRCSPRSGDLSVYWYQQSLDQGLQFLIQYYNGEERAKGNILERFSAQQFPDLHSELNLSSLELGDSALYFCASSVEGQGAIEAFFGQGTRLTVV.

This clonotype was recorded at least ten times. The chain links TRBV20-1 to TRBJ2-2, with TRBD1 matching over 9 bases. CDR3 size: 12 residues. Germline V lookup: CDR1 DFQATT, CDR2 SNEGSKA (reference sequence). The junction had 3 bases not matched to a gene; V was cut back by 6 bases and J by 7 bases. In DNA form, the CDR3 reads TGCAGTGCACAGGGGGCATTCGGGGAGCTGTTTTTT. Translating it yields CSAQGAFGELFF.

The CDR3 protein is CATSDRGQILYF. The CDR3 DNA reads TGTGCCACCAGTGATCGGGGACAGATTTTATATTTT. The genes are TRBV24-1 and TRBJ1-3, with 7 bases fitting TRBD1. CDR1 is KGHDR, CDR2 SFDVKD, per germline. CDR3 length: 12 residues. J was trimmed by 14 bases and V by 3 bases; bases with no gene match: 6.

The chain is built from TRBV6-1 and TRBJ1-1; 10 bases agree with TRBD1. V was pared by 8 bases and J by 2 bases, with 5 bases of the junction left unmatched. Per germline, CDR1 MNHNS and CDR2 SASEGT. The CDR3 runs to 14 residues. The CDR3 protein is CASYPTGGNTEAFF. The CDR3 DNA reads TGTGCCAGCTATCCGACAGGGGGCAACACTGAAGCTTTCTTT.

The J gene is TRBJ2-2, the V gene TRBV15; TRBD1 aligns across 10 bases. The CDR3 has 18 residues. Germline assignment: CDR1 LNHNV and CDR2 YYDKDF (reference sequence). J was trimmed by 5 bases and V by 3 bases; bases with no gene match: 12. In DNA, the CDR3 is TGTGCCACCAGCAGCTTAGGGGACAGGGGCATCGGGACCGGGGAGCTGTTTTTT. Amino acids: CATSSLGDRGIGTGELFF.

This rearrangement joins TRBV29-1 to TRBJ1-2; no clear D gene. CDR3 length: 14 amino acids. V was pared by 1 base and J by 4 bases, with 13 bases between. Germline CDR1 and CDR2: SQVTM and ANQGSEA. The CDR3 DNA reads TGCAGCGTTGAAGGCGGGAACAGACGCTATGGCTACACCTTC. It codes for CSVEGGNRRYGYTF. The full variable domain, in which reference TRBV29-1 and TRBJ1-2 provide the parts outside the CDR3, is SAVISQKPSRDICQRGTSLTIQCQVDSQVTMMFWYRQQPGQSLTLIATANQGSEATYESGFVIDKFPISRPNLTFSTLTVSNMSPEDSSIYLCSVEGGNRRYGYTFGSGTRLTVV.

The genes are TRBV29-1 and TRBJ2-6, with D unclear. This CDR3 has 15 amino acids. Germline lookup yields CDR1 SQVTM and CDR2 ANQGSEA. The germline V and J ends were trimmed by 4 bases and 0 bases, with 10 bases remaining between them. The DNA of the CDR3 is TGCAGCGTTGCAGCTTCTAGCTCTGGGGCCAACGTCCTGACTTTC. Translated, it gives CSVAASSSGANVLTF.

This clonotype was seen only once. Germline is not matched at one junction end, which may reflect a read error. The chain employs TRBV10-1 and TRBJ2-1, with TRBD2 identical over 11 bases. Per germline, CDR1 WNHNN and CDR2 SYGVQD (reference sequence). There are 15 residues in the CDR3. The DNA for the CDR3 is TGTGCCATCAGTGAGTCGGTAGCGGGGGGGGATGAGCAGTTCTTC. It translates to CAISESVAGGDEQFF.

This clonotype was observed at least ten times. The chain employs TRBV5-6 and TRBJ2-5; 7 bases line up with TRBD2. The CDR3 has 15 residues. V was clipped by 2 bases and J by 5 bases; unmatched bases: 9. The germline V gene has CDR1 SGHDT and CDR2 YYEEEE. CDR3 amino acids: CASSFNPGGSETQYF. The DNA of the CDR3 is TGTGCCAGCAGCTTCAATCCCGGGGGGTCGGAGACCCAGTACTTC.

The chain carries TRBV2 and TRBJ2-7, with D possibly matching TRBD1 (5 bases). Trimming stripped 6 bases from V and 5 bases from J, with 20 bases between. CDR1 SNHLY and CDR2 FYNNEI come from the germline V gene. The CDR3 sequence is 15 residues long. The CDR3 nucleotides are TGTGCCAGCAGGGGTCGCCAGGCAGGGATCCACGAGCAGTACTTC. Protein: CASRGRQAGIHEQYF.

The CDR3: CATSDLDRVYEQYF. DNA for the CDR3: TGTGCCACCAGTGATTTAGACAGGGTCTACGAGCAGTACTTC. The chain links TRBV24-1 to TRBJ2-7, with 7 nucleotides matching TRBD1. Germline V gives CDR1 KGHDR, CDR2 SFDVKD. The V segment lost 1 base and the J segment 3 bases; nucleotides outside the gene matches: 2. The CDR3 runs to 14 residues.

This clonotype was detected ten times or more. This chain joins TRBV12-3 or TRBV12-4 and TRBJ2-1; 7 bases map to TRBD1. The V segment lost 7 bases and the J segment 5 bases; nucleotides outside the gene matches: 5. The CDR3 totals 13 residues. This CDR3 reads CASIRQGNNEQFF. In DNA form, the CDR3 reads TGTGCCAGCATCCGACAGGGCAACAATGAGCAGTTCTTC.

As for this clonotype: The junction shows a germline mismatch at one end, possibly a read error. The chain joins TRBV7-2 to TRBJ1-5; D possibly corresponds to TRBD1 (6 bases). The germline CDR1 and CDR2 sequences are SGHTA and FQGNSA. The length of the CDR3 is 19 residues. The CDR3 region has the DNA TGTGCTAGCAGCCCCCCCCGTAGGGGGATCGTCGTGGGCAATCAGCCCCAGCATTTT. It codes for CASSPPRRGIVVGNQPQHF.

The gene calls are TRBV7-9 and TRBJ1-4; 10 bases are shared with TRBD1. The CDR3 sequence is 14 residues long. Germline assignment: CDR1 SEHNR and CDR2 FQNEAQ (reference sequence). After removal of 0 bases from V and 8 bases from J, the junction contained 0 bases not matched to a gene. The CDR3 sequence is CASSLATGGEKLFF. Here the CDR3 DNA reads TGTGCCAGCAGCTTAGCGACAGGGGGCGAAAAACTGTTTTTT.

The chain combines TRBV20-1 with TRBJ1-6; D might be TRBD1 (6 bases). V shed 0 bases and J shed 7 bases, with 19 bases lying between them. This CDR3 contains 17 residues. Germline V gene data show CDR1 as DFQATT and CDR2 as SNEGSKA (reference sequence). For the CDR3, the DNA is TGCAGTGCTAGAGATACGGACAGCAAGATAACCAATTCACCCCTCCACTTT. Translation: CSARDTDSKITNSPLHF.

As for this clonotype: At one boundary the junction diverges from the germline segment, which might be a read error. The CDR3 nucleotides are TGTGCCAGCAGCTTGCGCAGTGCCTGGGAGGAGGACACCGAAGCTTTCTTT. It codes for CASSLRSAWEEDTEAFF. The V gene is TRBV11-2, the J gene TRBJ1-1; tentative D call: TRBD1 (5 bases). The V gene's germline CDR1 is SGHAT and CDR2 FQNNGV. This CDR3 comprises 17 residues.

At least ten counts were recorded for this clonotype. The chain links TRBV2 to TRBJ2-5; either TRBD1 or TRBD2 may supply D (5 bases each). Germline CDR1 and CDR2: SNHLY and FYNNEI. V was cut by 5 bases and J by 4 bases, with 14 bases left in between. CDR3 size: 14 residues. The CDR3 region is CASSLSGLGETQYF. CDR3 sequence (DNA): TGTGCCAGCAGTCTTTCGGGGCTCGGAGAGACCCAGTACTTC.

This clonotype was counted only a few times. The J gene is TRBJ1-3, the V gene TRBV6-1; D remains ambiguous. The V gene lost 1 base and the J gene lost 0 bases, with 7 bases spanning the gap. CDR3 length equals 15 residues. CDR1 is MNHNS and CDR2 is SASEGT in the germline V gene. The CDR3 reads CASSEGSASGNTIYF. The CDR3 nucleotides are TGTGCCAGCAGTGAAGGGAGTGCCTCTGGAAACACCATATATTTT.

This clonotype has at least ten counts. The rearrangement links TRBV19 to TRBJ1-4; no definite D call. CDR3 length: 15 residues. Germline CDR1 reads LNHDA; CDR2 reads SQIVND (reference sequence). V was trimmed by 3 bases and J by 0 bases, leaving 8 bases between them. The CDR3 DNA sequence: TGTGCCAGTAGTATTCCCAGACCAACTAATGAAAAACTGTTTTTT. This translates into CASSIPRPTNEKLFF.

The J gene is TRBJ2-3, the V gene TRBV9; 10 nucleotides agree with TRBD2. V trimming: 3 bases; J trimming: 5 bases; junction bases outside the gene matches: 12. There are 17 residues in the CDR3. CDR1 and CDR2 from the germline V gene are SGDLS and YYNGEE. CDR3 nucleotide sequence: TGTGCCAGCAGCGAGGGGAGCGGGGGGGCTTTCGGAGATACGCAGTATTTT. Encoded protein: CASSEGSGGAFGDTQYF.

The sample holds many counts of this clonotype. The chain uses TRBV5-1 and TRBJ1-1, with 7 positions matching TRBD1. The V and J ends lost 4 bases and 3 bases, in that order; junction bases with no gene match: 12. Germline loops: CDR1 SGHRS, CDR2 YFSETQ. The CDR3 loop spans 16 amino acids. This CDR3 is CASSPTGTEHHTEAFF. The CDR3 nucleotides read TGCGCCAGCAGCCCTACCGGGACAGAACATCACACTGAAGCTTTCTTT.